Each of the 23 T cell receptor beta chains below was sequenced from the same sample in a study of blood T cell repertoires in COVID-19. Clones were sequenced by immunoSEQ multiplex PCR, and TCRdb holds only the in-frame ones, with some missing. The table records about 270,000 clones, roughly 85% of them present only once. The sample taken for sequencing was PBMCs or T cells enriched from blood (not recorded which). All receptors come from a woman aged 50 to 60 with acute COVID-19.

This clone appeared a single time. The CDR3 region is CASSTPGQGVNSPLHF. In DNA form, the CDR3 reads TGTGCCAGCAGCACCCCAGGACAGGGCGTAAATTCACCCCTCCACTTT. The chain is built from TRBV5-4 and TRBJ1-6; 8 nucleotides agree with TRBD1. Germline-derived CDR1 and CDR2 are SGHNT and YYREEE (reference sequence). V was pared by 4 bases and J by 7 bases, with 10 bases of the junction left unmatched. The CDR3 spans 16 residues. Complete variable domain (other parts from reference TRBV5-4 and TRBJ1-6): ETGVTQSPTHLIKTRGQQVTLRCSSQSGHNTVSWYQQALGQGPQFIFQYYREEENGRGNFPPRFSGLQFPNYSSELNVNALELDDSALYLCASSTPGQGVNSPLHFGNGTRLTVT.

The rearrangement uses TRBV19 and TRBJ1-4, with unresolved D. CDR1 LNHDA and CDR2 SQIVND come from the germline V gene (reference sequence). CDR3 length equals 13 residues. Trimming cost V 9 bases and J 7 bases, with 15 bases left between them. The CDR3 DNA follows: TGTGCCAGCGCTAAACGGGTTCGTGAAAAACTGTTTTTT. Residues: CASAKRVREKLFF.

The CDR3 coding sequence is TGTGCCAGCAGCTCGGCAGGGTTCGACACTGAAGCTTTCTTT. Protein: CASSSAGFDTEAFF. J is TRBJ1-1 and V is TRBV5-4, with a weak D call TRBD1 (5 bases). This CDR3 spans 14 amino acids. Germline assignment: CDR1 SGHNT and CDR2 YYREEE (reference sequence). Trimming stripped 3 bases from V and 3 bases from J, with 12 bases between.

This rearrangement joins TRBV2 to TRBJ1-4; D remains ambiguous. The CDR3 sequence is 15 residues long. V was pared by 7 bases and J by 8 bases, with 20 bases between. Germline assignment: CDR1 SNHLY and CDR2 FYNNEI. The chain's CDR3 is CASTGWRALSEKLFF. DNA of the CDR3: TGTGCCAGCACGGGTTGGAGGGCCCTTTCAGAAAAACTGTTTTTT.

This clone was detected many times. The CDR3 sequence: CASSYSQRGVQETQYF. Written as DNA, the CDR3 is TGTGCCAGCAGTTACTCCCAGCGGGGGGTCCAAGAGACCCAGTACTTC. The chain employs TRBV6-2 or TRBV6-3 and TRBJ2-5, with 9 nucleotides matching TRBD2. V gave up 0 bases and J gave up 1 base; unmatched junction bases: 3. The CDR3 consists of 16 residues. Germline V CDR1 and CDR2: MNHEY, SVGEGT.

The V and J genes are TRBV2 and TRBJ1-2; maybe TRBD1 (6 bases). V dropped 3 bases and J dropped 1 base, with 12 bases sitting between them. The germline gives CDR1 SNHLY, CDR2 FYNNEI. CDR3 length: 15 amino acids. The CDR3 loop reads CASSEGGTINYGYTF. DNA for the CDR3: TGTGCCAGCAGTGAGGGAGGGACAATTAACTATGGCTACACCTTC.

The chain couples TRBV9 to TRBJ2-2; TRBD2 matches at 8 bases. The V gene end was trimmed by 4 bases and the J gene end by 2 bases; junction bases not matched to a gene: 10. The CDR3 spans 17 residues. Germline V gene lookup returns CDR1 SGDLS and CDR2 YYNGEE. CDR3 region: CASSSSRRGANTGELFF. CDR3 nucleotide sequence: TGTGCCAGCAGCTCGAGCCGGCGGGGGGCAAACACCGGGGAGCTGTTTTTT. Using reference TRBV9 and TRBJ2-2 for the parts outside the CDR3, the full variable domain is DSGVTQTPKHLITATGQRVTLRCSPRSGDLSVYWYQQSLDQGLQFLIQYYNGEERAKGNILERFSAQQFPDLHSELNLSSLELGDSALYFCASSSSRRGANTGELFFGEGSRLTVL.

This chain connects TRBV30 to TRBJ1-5; 8 nucleotides agree with TRBD1. The CDR3 covers 17 residues. Germline-derived CDR1 and CDR2 are GTSNPN and SVGIG (reference sequence). J gave up 1 base and V 0 bases, and 8 bases lay outside the gene matches. This chain's CDR3 is CAWSVGRGRDSNQPQHF. In nucleotides, the CDR3 is TGTGCCTGGAGTGTTGGCAGGGGGCGGGACAGCAATCAGCCCCAGCATTTT.

The chain carries TRBV9 and TRBJ2-3; the match to TRBD2 covers 10 bases. Germline values: CDR1 SGDLS, CDR2 YYNGEE. The CDR3 covers 16 residues. The J segment lost 3 bases and the V segment lost 4 bases, leaving 8 bases of the junction unmatched. The CDR3 DNA follows: TGTGCCAGCAGCAGAAATCCGGGACTAGCGACAGATACGCAGTATTTT. The encoded protein is CASSRNPGLATDTQYF.

The chain is built from TRBV7-9 and TRBJ1-2; TRBD1 matches 8 bases. Germline V gene sequence: CDR1 SEHNR, CDR2 FQNEAQ (reference sequence). The CDR3 length is 13 residues. V lost 2 bases and J lost 8; bases outside the gene matches: 4. The DNA of the CDR3 is TGTGCCAGCAGCTTACAGGGGGCTGGGGGCTACACCTTC. Its protein is CASSLQGAGGYTF.

The chain combines TRBV5-4 with TRBJ2-3; the D gene is possibly TRBD2 (7 bases). The CDR3 is made up of 16 amino acids. V was shortened by 4 bases and J by 0 bases, with 15 bases between the two germline ends. Germline CDR1 SGHNT, CDR2 YYREEE (reference sequence). The CDR3 region has the DNA TGTGCCAGCAGCCCCGGGAGGACAGCTAGCACAGATACGCAGTATTTT. Translation gives CASSPGRTASTDTQYF.

This clone has just a few counts. The genes are TRBV18 and TRBJ1-2; TRBD1 is a possible D gene (5 bases). The CDR3 covers 14 residues. Deletions cut 3 bases from V and 4 bases from J, with 12 bases between. CDR1 is KGHSH and CDR2 is LQKENI in the germline V gene. DNA for the CDR3: TGTGCCAGCTCACCGGGACTTCTAACCTATGGCTACACCTTC. As protein: CASSPGLLTYGYTF.

The CDR3 DNA sequence: TGTGCCATCAGTGAGTCGTGGACTAAAAGATCCAATGAGCAGTTCTTC. Its protein is CAISESWTKRSNEQFF. The rearrangement links TRBV10-3 to TRBJ2-1; tentative D call: TRBD2 (6 bases). Germline V CDR1 and CDR2: ENHRY, SYGVKD. The CDR3 length is 16 residues. Trimming removed 0 bases at V and 6 bases at J, with 15 bases between.

This clone is a singleton in its sample. The gene calls are TRBV19 and TRBJ2-5; perhaps TRBD2 as D (5 bases). Between the trimmed V and J ends, which lost 3 bases and 2 bases, there was a span of 10 bases. The length of the CDR3 is 14 residues. CDR1 is LNHDA and CDR2 is SQIVND in the germline V gene (reference sequence). The CDR3 loop reads CASSMPTIQETQYF. CDR3 in DNA: TGTGCCAGTAGTATGCCGACTATACAAGAGACCCAGTACTTC.

The genes are TRBV5-1 and TRBJ2-5; TRBD2 aligns across 7 bases. CDR1 and CDR2 from the germline V gene are SGHRS and YFSETQ. This CDR3 region has 15 residues. After removal of 0 bases from V and 9 bases from J, the junction contained 11 bases not matched to a gene. The CDR3 loop reads CASSLAGTTQGPQYF. The CDR3 DNA sequence: TGCGCCAGCAGCTTGGCCGGGACTACCCAAGGTCCCCAGTACTTC.

This chain links TRBV5-6 with TRBJ2-2, with D tentatively TRBD2 (5 bases). Deletions cut 4 bases from V and 6 bases from J, with 7 bases between. The germline CDR1 and CDR2 sequences are SGHDT and YYEEEE. This CDR3 spans 12 amino acids. The DNA for the CDR3 is TGTGCCAGCAGCCGGGGTCCCGGGGAGCTGTTTTTT. Translation gives CASSRGPGELFF.

Only one count was recorded for this clone. V usage is TRBV13 and J usage is TRBJ2-6, with D unclear. The V gene's germline CDR1 is PRHDT and CDR2 FYEKMQ (reference sequence). V shed 5 bases and J shed 0 bases, with 8 bases lying between them. The CDR3 runs 15 residues. In nucleotides, the CDR3 is TGTGCCAGCAGCCCCGGGTTCTCTGGGGCCAACGTCCTGACTTTC. This sequence encodes CASSPGFSGANVLTF.

The chain uses TRBV2 and TRBJ2-1; 9 positions match TRBD2. CDR1 is SNHLY and CDR2 is FYNNEI in the germline V gene. The CDR3 loop spans 14 amino acids. The junction had 8 bases not matched to a gene; V was cut back by 7 bases and J by 7 bases. DNA of the CDR3: TGTGCCAGCAATTGGCGGGGGGGCCCTAATGAGCAGTTCTTC. Translation gives CASNWRGGPNEQFF.

The V gene is TRBV25-1, the J gene TRBJ1-2, with a possible D match to TRBD1 (5 bases). This CDR3 region has 14 residues. Germline V gene lookup returns CDR1 MGHDK and CDR2 SYGVNS. Trimming took off 2 bases at V and 8 bases at J, with 15 bases between the two ends. CDR3 region: CASSEMGQGGGYTF. In DNA, the CDR3 is TGTGCCAGCAGTGAAATGGGCCAGGGAGGCGGCTACACCTTC.

This sequence joins TRBV7-9 and TRBJ1-5, with D possibly being TRBD1 (5 bases). The V end was cut by 3 bases, the J end by 7 bases, with 13 bases between. The CDR3 runs 14 residues. The germline gives CDR1 SEHNR, CDR2 FQNEAQ (reference sequence). The CDR3 protein is CASSLSGPGQPQHF. The DNA for the CDR3 is TGTGCCAGCAGCTTGTCAGGTCCAGGGCAGCCCCAGCATTTT. Combining the CDR3 with reference TRBV7-9 and TRBJ1-5 gives the whole variable domain DTGVSQNPRHKITKRGQNVTFRCDPISEHNRLYWYRQTLGQGPEFLTYFQNEAQLEKSRLLSDRFSAERPKGSFSTLEIQRTEQGDSAMYLCASSLSGPGQPQHFGDGTRLSIL.

V is TRBV18 and J is TRBJ1-1; a weak D match, TRBD1 (5 bases). The CDR3 loop spans 13 amino acids. V lost 6 bases to trimming and J lost 3 bases, with 11 bases between them. Per germline, CDR1 KGHSH and CDR2 LQKENI. CDR3 residues: CASSHGGDTEAFF. The CDR3 bases are TGTGCCAGCTCGCATGGGGGGGACACTGAAGCTTTCTTT. Full variable domain (missing parts from reference TRBV18 and TRBJ1-1): NAGVMQNPRHLVRRRGQEARLRCSPMKGHSHVYWYRQLPEEGLKFMVYLQKENIIDESGMPKERFSAEFPKEGPSILRIQQVVRGDSAAYFCASSHGGDTEAFFGQGTRLTVV.

The chain combines TRBV27 with TRBJ1-2; 9 bases fit TRBD1. The V and J ends lost 2 bases and 1 base, in that order; junction bases with no gene match: 5. This CDR3 is 16 amino acids long. Per germline, CDR1 MNHEY and CDR2 SMNVEV (reference sequence). CDR3 loop: CASSLTGTGSNYGYTF. As DNA, the CDR3 is TGTGCCAGCAGTTTAACGGGGACAGGGAGTAACTATGGCTACACCTTC.

The genes are TRBV19 and TRBJ1-5; D unclear. The CDR3 has 13 residues. V gave up 2 bases and J gave up 4 bases, with 6 bases separating them. Per the germline V gene, CDR1 is LNHDA and CDR2 is SQIVND (reference sequence). The CDR3 loop reads CASSIPGNQPQHF. CDR3 DNA: TGTGCCAGTAGTATACCCGGGAATCAGCCCCAGCATTTT. Full variable domain (missing parts from reference TRBV19 and TRBJ1-5): DGGITQSPKYLFRKEGQNVTLSCEQNLNHDAMYWYRQDPGQGLRLIYYSQIVNDFQKGDIAEGYSVSREKKESFPLTVTSAQKNPTAFYLCASSIPGNQPQHFGDGTRLSIL.